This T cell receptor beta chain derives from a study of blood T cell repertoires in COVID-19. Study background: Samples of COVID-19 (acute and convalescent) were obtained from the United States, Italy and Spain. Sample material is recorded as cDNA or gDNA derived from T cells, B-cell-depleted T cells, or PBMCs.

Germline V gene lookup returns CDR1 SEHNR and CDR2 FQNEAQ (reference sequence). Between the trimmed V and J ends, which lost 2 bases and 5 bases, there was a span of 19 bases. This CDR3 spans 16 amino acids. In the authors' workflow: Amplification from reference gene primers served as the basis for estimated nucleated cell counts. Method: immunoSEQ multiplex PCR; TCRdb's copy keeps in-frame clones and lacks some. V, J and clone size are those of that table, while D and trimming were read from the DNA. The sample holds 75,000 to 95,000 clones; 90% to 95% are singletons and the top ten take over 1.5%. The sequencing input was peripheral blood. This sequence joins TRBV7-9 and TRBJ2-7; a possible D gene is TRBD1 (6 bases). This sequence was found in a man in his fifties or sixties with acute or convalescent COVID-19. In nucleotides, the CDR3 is TGTGCCAGCAGCTTAACATCGGCAGGGGAATACCACGAGCAGTACTTC. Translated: CASSLTSAGEYHEQYF. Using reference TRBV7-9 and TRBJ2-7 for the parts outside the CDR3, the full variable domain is DTGVSQNPRHKITKRGQNVTFRCDPISEHNRLYWYRQTLGQGPEFLTYFQNEAQLEKSRLLSDRFSAERPKGSFSTLEIQRTEQGDSAMYLCASSLTSAGEYHEQYFGPGTRLTVT.